The clone carrying this T cell receptor beta chain has a single count. Its antigen is undetermined. The PCR ran on 60 Vbeta and 13 Jbeta primers. Clones were read by immunoSEQ multiplex PCR, and TCRdb kept only the in-frame ones, dropping some. The data hold 210,000 or so clones, with approximately 90% observed a single time. Germline V gene data show CDR1 as SGHRS and CDR2 as YFSETQ. The CDR3 has 15 residues. V lost 4 bases to trimming and J lost 4 bases; unmatched junction nucleotides: 7. This record belongs to a study of cytomegalovirus exposure and HLA in healthy donors. Regarding the study as a whole: Later analysis identified a missense DCLRE1C variant that was linked to TCR beta V- and J-gene trimming. In vitro assays verified that three CMV-associated chains recognized CMV antigens specifically.

The rearrangement joins TRBV5-1 to TRBJ2-3; the match to TRBD1 covers 9 bases. This sequence originates from a woman younger than 30 in good health and CMV-seronegative. Sequencing was carried out using PBMCs. This chain's CDR3 is CASSAGQGGSDTQYF. CDR3 nucleotide sequence: TGCGCCAGCAGCGCGGGACAGGGTGGATCAGATACGCAGTATTTT.